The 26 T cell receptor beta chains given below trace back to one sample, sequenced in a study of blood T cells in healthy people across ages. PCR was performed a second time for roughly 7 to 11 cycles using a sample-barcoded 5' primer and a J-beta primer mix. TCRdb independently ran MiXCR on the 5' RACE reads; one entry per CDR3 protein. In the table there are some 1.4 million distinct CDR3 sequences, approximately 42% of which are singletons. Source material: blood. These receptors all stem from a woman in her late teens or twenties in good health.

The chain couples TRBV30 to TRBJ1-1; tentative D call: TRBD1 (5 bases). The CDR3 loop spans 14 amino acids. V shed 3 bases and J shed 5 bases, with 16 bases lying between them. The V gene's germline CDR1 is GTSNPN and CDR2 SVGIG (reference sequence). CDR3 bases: TGTGCCTGGAGACCGGCGGGACGGCAGACTGAAGCTTTCTTT. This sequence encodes CAWRPAGRQTEAFF.

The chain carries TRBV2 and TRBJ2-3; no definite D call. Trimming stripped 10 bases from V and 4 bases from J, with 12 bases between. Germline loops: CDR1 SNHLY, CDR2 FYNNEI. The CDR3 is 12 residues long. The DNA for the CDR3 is TGTGCCACCTTCACGCCCCCAGATACGCAGTATTTT. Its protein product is CATFTPPDTQYF. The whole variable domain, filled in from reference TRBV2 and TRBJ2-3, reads EPEVTQTPSHQVTQMGQEVILRCVPISNHLYFYWYRQILGQKVEFLVSFYNNEISEKSEIFDDQFSVERPDGSNFTLKIRSTKLEDSAMYFCATFTPPDTQYFGPGTRLTVL.

The CDR3 sequence is CSAQGFQNTEAFF. For the CDR3, the DNA is TGCAGTGCTCAAGGGTTCCAGAACACTGAAGCTTTCTTT. This rearrangement joins TRBV20-1 to TRBJ1-1; unclear D gene. The CDR3 extends over 13 amino acids. V was cut by 5 bases and J by 1 base, with 11 bases left in between. Germline loops: CDR1 DFQATT, CDR2 SNEGSKA (reference sequence).

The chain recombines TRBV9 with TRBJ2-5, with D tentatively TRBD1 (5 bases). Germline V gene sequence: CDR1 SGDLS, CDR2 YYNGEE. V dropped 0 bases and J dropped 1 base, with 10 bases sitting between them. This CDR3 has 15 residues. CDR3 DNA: TGTGCCAGCAGCGTAGCTCCAGGGCTCCAAGAGACCCAGTACTTC. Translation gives CASSVAPGLQETQYF.

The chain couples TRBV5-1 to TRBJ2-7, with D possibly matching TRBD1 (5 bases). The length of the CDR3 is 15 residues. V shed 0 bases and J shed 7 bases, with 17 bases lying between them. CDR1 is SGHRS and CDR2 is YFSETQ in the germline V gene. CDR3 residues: CASSLELNRPGEQYF. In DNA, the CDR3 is TGCGCCAGCAGCTTGGAGCTTAACCGCCCAGGGGAGCAGTACTTC.

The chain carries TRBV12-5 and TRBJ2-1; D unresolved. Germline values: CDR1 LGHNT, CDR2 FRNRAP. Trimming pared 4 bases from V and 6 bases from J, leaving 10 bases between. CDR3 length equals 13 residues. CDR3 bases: TGTGCTAGTGGTTCTAATGAGTTCAATGAGCAGTTCTTC. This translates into CASGSNEFNEQFF.

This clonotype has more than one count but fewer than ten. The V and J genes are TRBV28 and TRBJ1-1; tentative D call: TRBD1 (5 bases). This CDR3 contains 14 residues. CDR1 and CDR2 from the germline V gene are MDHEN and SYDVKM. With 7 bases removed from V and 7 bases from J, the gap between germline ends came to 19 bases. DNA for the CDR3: TGTGCCAGCAAAGAGGGGCCCCGGATAGATGAAGCTTTCTTT. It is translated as CASKEGPRIDEAFF.

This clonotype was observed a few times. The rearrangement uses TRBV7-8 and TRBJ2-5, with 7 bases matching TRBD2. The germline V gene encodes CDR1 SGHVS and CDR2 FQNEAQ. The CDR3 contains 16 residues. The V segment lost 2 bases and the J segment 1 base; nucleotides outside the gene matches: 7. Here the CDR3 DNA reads TGTGCCAGCAGCTTAAGTATGGCTAGCGGCCAAGAGACCCAGTACTTC. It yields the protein CASSLSMASGQETQYF. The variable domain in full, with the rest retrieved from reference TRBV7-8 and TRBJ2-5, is GAGVSQSPRYKVAKRGQDVALRCDPISGHVSLFWYQQALGQGPEFLTYFQNEAQLDKSGLPSDRFFAERPEGSVSTLKIQRTQQEDSAVYLCASSLSMASGQETQYFGPGTRLLVL.

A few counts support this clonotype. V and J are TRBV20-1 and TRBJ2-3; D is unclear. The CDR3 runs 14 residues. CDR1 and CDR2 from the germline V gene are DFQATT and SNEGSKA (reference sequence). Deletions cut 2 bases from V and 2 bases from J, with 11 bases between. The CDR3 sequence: CSARKEQYTDTQYF. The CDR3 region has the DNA TGCAGTGCTAGAAAAGAACAGTACACAGATACGCAGTATTTT.

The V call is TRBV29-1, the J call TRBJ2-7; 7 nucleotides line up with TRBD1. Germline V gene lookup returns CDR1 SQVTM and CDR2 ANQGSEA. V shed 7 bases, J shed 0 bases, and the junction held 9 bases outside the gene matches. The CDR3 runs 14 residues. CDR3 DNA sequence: TGCAGCGCTACTGCTGGGACAGTCTCCTACGAGCAGTACTTC. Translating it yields CSATAGTVSYEQYF.

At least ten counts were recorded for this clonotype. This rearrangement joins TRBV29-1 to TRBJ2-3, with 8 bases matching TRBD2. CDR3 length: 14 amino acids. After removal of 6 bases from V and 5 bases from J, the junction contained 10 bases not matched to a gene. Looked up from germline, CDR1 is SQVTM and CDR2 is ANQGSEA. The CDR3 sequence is CSVAGRGRIDTQYF. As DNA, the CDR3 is TGCAGCGTCGCTGGCCGCGGGAGGATAGATACGCAGTATTTT.

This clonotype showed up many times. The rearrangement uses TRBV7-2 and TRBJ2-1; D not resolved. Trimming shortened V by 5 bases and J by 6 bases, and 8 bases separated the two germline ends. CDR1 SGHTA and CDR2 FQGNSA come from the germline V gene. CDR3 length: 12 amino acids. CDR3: CASSPGFNEQFF. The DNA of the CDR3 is TGTGCCAGCAGCCCGGGTTTCAATGAGCAGTTCTTC.

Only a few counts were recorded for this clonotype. CDR3 sequence: CSARPSGTAGGGYTF. DNA of the CDR3: TGCAGTGCTAGACCCTCCGGGACGGCCGGAGGGGGCTACACCTTC. The rearrangement links TRBV20-1 to TRBJ1-2, with D perhaps TRBD1 (5 bases). Trimming took 2 bases from V and 8 from J, leaving 21 bases between them. Germline V gene data show CDR1 as DFQATT and CDR2 as SNEGSKA (reference sequence). The CDR3 sequence is 15 residues long.

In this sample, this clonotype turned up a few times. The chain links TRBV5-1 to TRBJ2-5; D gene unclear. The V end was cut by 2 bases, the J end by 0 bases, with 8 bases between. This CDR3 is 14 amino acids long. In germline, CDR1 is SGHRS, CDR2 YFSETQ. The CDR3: CASSFLLYQETQYF. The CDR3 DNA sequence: TGCGCCAGCAGCTTTCTTCTGTACCAAGAGACCCAGTACTTC.

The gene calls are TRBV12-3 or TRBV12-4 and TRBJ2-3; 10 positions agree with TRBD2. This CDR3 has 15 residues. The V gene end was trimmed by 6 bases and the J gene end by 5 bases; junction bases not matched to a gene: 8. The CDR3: CASSLSSGSGDTQYF. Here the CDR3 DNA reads TGTGCCAGCAGCCTATCTAGCGGGAGCGGAGATACGCAGTATTTT.

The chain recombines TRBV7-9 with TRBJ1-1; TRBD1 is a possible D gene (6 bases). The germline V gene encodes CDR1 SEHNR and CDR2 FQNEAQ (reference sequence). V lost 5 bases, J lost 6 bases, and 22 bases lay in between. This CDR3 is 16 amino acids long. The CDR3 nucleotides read TGTGCCAGCAGCGCCCCCCAGGGGAATGTATTGTCTGAAGCTTTCTTT. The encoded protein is CASSAPQGNVLSEAFF.

The CDR3 DNA follows: TGTGCCAGCAGCCGAGGCGGACAGGGGATCACAGATACGCAGTATTTT. It codes for CASSRGGQGITDTQYF. V usage is TRBV7-8 and J usage is TRBJ2-3; 9 nucleotides line up with TRBD1. Looked up from germline, CDR1 is SGHVS and CDR2 is FQNEAQ. The V and J ends lost 5 bases and 2 bases, in that order; junction bases with no gene match: 8. The CDR3 loop spans 16 amino acids.

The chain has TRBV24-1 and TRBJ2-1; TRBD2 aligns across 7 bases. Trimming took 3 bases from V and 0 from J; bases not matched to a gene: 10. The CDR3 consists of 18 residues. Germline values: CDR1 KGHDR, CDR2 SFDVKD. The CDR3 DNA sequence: TGTGCCACCAGTGATCCTAAAGCTGAGCGGGGCTCCTACAATGAGCAGTTCTTC. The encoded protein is CATSDPKAERGSYNEQFF.

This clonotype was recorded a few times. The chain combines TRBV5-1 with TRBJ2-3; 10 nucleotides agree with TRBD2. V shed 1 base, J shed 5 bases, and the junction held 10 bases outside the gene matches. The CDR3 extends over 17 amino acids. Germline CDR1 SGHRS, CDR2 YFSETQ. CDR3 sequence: CASSLRGLAGALDTQYF. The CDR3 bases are TGCGCCAGCAGCTTGCGGGGTCTAGCGGGAGCACTAGATACGCAGTATTTT.

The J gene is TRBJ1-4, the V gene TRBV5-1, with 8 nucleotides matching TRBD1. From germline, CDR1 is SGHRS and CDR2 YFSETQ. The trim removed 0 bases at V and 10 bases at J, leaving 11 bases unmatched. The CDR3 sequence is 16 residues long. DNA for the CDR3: TGCGCCAGCAGCTTGGAGGCCGGACAGGGCCAGGGAAAACTGTTTTTT. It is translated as CASSLEAGQGQGKLFF.

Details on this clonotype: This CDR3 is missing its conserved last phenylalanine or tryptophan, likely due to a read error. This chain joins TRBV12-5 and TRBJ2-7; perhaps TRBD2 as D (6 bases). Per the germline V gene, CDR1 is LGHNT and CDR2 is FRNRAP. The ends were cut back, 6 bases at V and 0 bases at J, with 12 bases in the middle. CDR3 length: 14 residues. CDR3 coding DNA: TGTGCTAGTGGGTCGGGACTTTCCTCCTACGAGCAGTACCTC. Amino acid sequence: CASGSGLSSYEQYL.

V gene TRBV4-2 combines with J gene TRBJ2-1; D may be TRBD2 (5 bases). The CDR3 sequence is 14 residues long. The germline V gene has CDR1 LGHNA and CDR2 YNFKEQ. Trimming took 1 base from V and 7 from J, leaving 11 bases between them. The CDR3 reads CASSQAEGGNEQFF. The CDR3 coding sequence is TGTGCCAGCAGCCAAGCCGAGGGTGGGAATGAGCAGTTCTTC.

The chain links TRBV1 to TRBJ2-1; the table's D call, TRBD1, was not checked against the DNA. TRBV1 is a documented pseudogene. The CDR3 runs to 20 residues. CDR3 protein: CTSIFRVLTGGINSYNEQFF. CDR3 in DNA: TGCACCAGCATTTTTCGTGTCCTGACAGGGGGTATTAACTCCTACAATGAGCAGTTCTTC.

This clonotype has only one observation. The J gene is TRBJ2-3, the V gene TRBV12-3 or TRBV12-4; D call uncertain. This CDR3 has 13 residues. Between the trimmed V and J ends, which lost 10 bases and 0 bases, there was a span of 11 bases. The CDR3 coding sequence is TGTGCCACCGAAGAGAAAAGCACAGATACGCAGTATTTT. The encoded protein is CATEEKSTDTQYF.

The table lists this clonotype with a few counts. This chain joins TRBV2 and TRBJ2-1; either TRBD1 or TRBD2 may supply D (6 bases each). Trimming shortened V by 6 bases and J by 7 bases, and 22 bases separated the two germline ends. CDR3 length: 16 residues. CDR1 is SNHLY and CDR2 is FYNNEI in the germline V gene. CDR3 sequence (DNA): TGTGCCAGCAGCCCACTCGGACAGACTAGAGGGAATGAGCAGTTCTTC. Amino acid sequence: CASSPLGQTRGNEQFF.

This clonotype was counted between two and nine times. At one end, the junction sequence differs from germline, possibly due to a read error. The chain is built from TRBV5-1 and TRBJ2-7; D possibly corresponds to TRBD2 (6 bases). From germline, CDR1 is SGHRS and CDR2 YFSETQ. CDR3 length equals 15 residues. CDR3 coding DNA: TGTGCCAGCAGCTTAGAGGTCGGGAGCTCCTACGAGCAGTACTTC. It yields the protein CASSLEVGSSYEQYF.